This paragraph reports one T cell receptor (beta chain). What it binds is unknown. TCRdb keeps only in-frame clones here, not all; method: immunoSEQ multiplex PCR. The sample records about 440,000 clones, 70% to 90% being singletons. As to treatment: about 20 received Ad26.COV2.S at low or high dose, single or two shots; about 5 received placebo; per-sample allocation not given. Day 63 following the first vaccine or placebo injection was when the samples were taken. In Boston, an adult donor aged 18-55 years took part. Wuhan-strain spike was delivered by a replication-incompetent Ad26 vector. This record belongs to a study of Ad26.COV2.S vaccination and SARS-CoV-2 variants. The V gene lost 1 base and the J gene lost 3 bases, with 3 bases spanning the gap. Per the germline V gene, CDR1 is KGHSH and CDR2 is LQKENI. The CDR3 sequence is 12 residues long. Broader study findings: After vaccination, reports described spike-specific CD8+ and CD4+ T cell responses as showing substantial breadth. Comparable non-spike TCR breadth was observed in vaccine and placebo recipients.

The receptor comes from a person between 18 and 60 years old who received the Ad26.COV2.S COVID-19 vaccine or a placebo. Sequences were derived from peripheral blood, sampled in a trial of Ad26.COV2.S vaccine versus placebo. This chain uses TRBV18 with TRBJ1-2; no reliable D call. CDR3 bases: TGTGCCAGCTCACCACTCGACTATGGCTACACCTTC. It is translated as CASSPLDYGYTF.